The clone carrying this T cell receptor (beta chain) has only one observation. What it binds is unknown. This entry belongs to a study of CD8 T cells in ankylosing spondylitis. TCRdb analysed the 5' RACE reads with MiXCR anew, one entry per CDR3 protein. The repertoire consists of hundreds of thousands of distinct CDR3 sequences, with 12% occurring once and the leading ten covering 0.45% to 0.6%. Germline V CDR1 and CDR2: LGHNT, FRNRAP. The CDR3 spans 13 residues. V was cut by 7 bases and J by 3 bases, with 12 bases left in between. The study, taken as a whole, reports: A TCR beta motif of fewer than ten highly homologous variants seemed to mark ankylosing spondylitis blood.

The chain joins TRBV12-5 to TRBJ1-1; a weak D match, TRBD1 (6 bases). The specimen sequenced was blood, either unsorted or a sorted T cell fraction (not recorded which). The sequence was collected from a male donor with ankylosing spondylitis. DNA of the CDR3: TGTGCTAGTGTTGGACAGCCGTACACTGAAGCTTTCTTT. This sequence encodes CASVGQPYTEAFF. The complete variable domain, with remaining parts taken from reference TRBV12-5 and TRBJ1-1, reads DARVTQTPRHKVTEMGQEVTMRCQPILGHNTVFWYRQTMMQGLELLAYFRNRAPLDDSGMPKDRFSAEMPDATLATLKIQPSEPRDSAVYFCASVGQPYTEAFFGQGTRLTVV.